This record covers a single TCR beta chain. No antigen is known for it. Base-call qualities are not available, and no considerably larger clone is one nucleotide away. The immunoSEQ Assay, a bias-controlled multiplex PCR, was used to amplify TCRbeta CDR3 regions from genomic DNA. As for the authors' bioinformatics: Within the assay, amplification of reference gene primers was used to estimate how many nucleated cells each sample contained. Sequence reads were collapsed and filtered to measure the absolute abundance of every unique TCRbeta CDR3 rearrangement. For each sample, productive Simpson clonality was calculated by taking the square root of Simpson's diversity index across productive rearrangements. The source is immuneACCESS, and TCRdb retained only in-frame sequences with V and J called. Part of the clones is not carried over; for the studies checked, unresolved V genes explain less than half of this, and the remainder is unexplained. V and J calls and clone size are as listed in that table; D and trimming were resolved from the DNA. The sample contains about 74,000 clones, more than 90% of them found a single time. The ten largest clonotypes hold roughly 1.5% of the sample.

The data derive from a study of blood T cell repertoires in COVID-19 (dated by TCRdb to the early 2020s). In terms of the full investigation: Collaborator samples came from the United States, Italy and Spain and covered acute and convalescent phases of COVID-19. The material from the prospective study consisted of cDNA or gDNA derived from T cells, B-cell-depleted T cells, or PBMCs. The dataset comprised deeply sampled blood TCRbeta repertoires from subjects exposed to, actively infected with, or recovered from COVID-19. The repertoires were made available in a free public database intended to serve as a resource for research on the immune response to SARS-CoV-2. Samples came from the ongoing ImmuneRACE study (first 160 participants) plus 1,254 subjects from 6 global collaborators. Nearly every sample came with metadata listing a de-identified subject ID, COVID-19 status, age in years and sex. HLA class I and class II types, where available, came from metadata supplied by the sample provider rather than from assay-based typing.

Study-level results and caveats: The quantity of clinical and demographic metadata differed by source and by participant and was supplied without curation.

CDR1 and CDR2 were assigned from the germline V gene as MGHDK and SYGVNS. V is cut back by 7 bases and J by 1 base, with 6 bases in the junction unmatched. The cysteine opens and the phenylalanine closes a CDR3 of 14 amino acids. Only CDR3 DNA remains: 42 bases, in frame from the first base. Collaborating institutions collected whole blood in K2EDTA tubes following their own protocols. Collaborator samples were shipped for TCRbeta analysis as frozen whole blood, isolated PBMCs, or DNA extracted from either sample type. This receptor was obtained from a man between 50 and 59 years old with acute or convalescent COVID-19. Sequenced: peripheral blood. Recombination linked TRBV25-1 to TRBJ2-5, with 7 middle bases fitting TRBD2. CDR3 loop: CASIPSGLQETQYF. Here is the DNA: TGTGCCAGCATCCCTAGCGGACTCCAAGAGACCCAGTACTTC.